This T cell receptor (beta chain) was sequenced during a study of identical twins. Study outcomes and limitations: The presence of invariant MAIT and iNKT cells could partly confound analyses of zero-insertion sequences. Beta out-of-frame twin sharing showed a weaker excess. Interpretation of the results relied on cross-sectional statistical analysis and not on following the same donors.

This clonotype has a count of ten or more. Its antigen is undetermined. TCRdb re-called the 5' RACE reads through MiXCR, storing one row per CDR3 protein. The data show approximately 690,000 distinct CDR3 sequences, 5.5% to 7.5% seen once. Healthy Caucasians were all of the donors. Germline CDR1 reads WSHSY; CDR2 reads SAAADI. The ends lost 7 bases at V and 4 bases at J; junction bases unmatched: 4. The CDR3 extends over 14 amino acids. The sequencing input was naive T cells sorted from blood. This clonotype originated in a man younger than 35 in good health. The chain employs TRBV10-2 and TRBJ2-2; 9 nucleotides agree with TRBD2. The CDR3 is CASKGGRATGELFF. CDR3 coding DNA: TGCGCCAGCAAGGGCGGGAGGGCCACCGGGGAGCTGTTTTTT.